The 11 T cell receptor beta chains below were found in one sample sequenced in a study of identical twins. One entry per CDR3 protein results from TCRdb running MiXCR on the 5' RACE reads. The sample lists just under 650,000 distinct CDR3 sequences, about 7.6% occurring once. The same specimen was also included in a second study, on yellow fever vaccine responses in identical twins.

The sequenced sample was PBMCs. Receptors originate from a woman aged 18-30 years in good health.

The chain links TRBV4-1 to TRBJ2-5; D is unresolved. CDR1 MGHRA and CDR2 YSYEKL come from the germline V gene. V lost 0 bases and J lost 5, with 13 bases in between. The CDR3 consists of 15 residues. The CDR3 protein is CASSQDLGWYETQYF. The CDR3 region has the DNA TGCGCCAGCAGCCAAGATTTAGGGTGGTATGAGACCCAGTACTTC.

This clonotype occurred many times. V usage is TRBV20-1 and J usage is TRBJ2-1; 12 bases are a match to TRBD2. J lost 9 bases, V lost 0 bases, and 6 bases had no gene match. This CDR3 comprises 15 residues. The germline CDR1 and CDR2 sequences are DFQATT and SNEGSKA (reference sequence). The chain's CDR3 is CSARDLAGGPVEQFF. Written as DNA, the CDR3 is TGCAGTGCTAGAGATCTAGCGGGGGGGCCGGTTGAGCAGTTCTTC.

The chain joins TRBV27 to TRBJ1-2, with D tentatively TRBD1 (6 bases). V lost 5 bases to trimming and J lost 8 bases, with 18 bases between them. This CDR3 has 14 amino acids. The germline gives CDR1 MNHEY, CDR2 SMNVEV (reference sequence). CDR3: CASSRLGGAEGYTF. The CDR3 DNA is TGTGCCAGCAGTCGCTTGGGGGGCGCGGAGGGCTACACCTTC.

This clonotype has ten or more counts. The chain recombines TRBV6-5 with TRBJ1-4; 9 bases fit TRBD1. The trim removed 0 bases at V and 10 bases at J, leaving 6 bases unmatched. CDR1 MNHEY and CDR2 SVGAGI come from the germline V gene. The CDR3 extends over 15 amino acids. CDR3 region: CASSYSDRGLGKLFF. For the CDR3, the DNA is TGTGCCAGCAGTTACTCAGACAGGGGGTTAGGAAAACTGTTTTTT.

This clonotype was seen only a few times. The gene calls are TRBV12-3 or TRBV12-4 and TRBJ1-5; D uncertain. This CDR3 has 15 amino acids. Between the trimmed V and J ends, which lost 5 bases and 2 bases, there was a span of 13 bases. CDR3: CASSTSNAGNQPQHF. CDR3 coding DNA: TGTGCCAGCAGTACATCGAACGCGGGCAATCAGCCCCAGCATTTT.

This clonotype was seen repeatedly, ten times or more. V and J are TRBV7-2 and TRBJ2-3; the D gene is possibly TRBD2 (5 bases). The length of the CDR3 is 13 residues. Germline lookup yields CDR1 SGHTA and CDR2 FQGNSA. Between the trimmed V and J ends, which lost 5 bases and 4 bases, there was a span of 10 bases. The CDR3 region is CASSQERADTQYF. The CDR3 DNA reads as TGTGCCAGCAGCCAGGAGAGGGCAGATACGCAGTATTTT.

CDR3 coding DNA: TGTGCCAGCAATACAGGGAGCTCCTACAATGAGCAGTTCTTC. Protein sequence: CASNTGSSYNEQFF. J is TRBJ2-1 and V is TRBV12-3 or TRBV12-4; maybe TRBD1 (6 bases). The V and J ends lost 7 bases and 0 bases respectively, with 10 bases between them. This CDR3 is built from 14 residues.

This clonotype was seen repeatedly, ten times or more. This chain connects TRBV29-1 to TRBJ2-1, with 8 positions matching TRBD1. This CDR3 region has 14 residues. Germline V gene sequence: CDR1 SQVTM, CDR2 ANQGSEA. Trimming cost V 1 base and J 10 bases; bases outside gene matches: 9. The CDR3 bases are TGCAGCGTTGAAGTCACCAGGGGGCGCTGGGAGCAGTTCTTC. Translated, it gives CSVEVTRGRWEQFF.

This clonotype was picked up a small number of times. This rearrangement joins TRBV27 to TRBJ1-6; D remains unclear. CDR3 size: 15 residues. Deletions cut 6 bases from V and 7 bases from J, with 16 bases between. Per the germline V gene, CDR1 is MNHEY and CDR2 is SMNVEV (reference sequence). The CDR3 loop is CASSPFESGNSPLHF. The CDR3, as DNA: TGTGCCAGCAGCCCCTTTGAGTCCGGAAATTCACCCCTCCACTTT.

This clonotype has a handful of counts. The chain combines TRBV28 with TRBJ1-1; 7 bases match TRBD1. The J segment lost 1 base and the V segment lost 6 bases, leaving 2 bases of the junction unmatched. Germline V gives CDR1 MDHEN, CDR2 SYDVKM. The CDR3 totals 13 residues. CDR3 sequence: CASRGQQNTEAFF. CDR3 nucleotide sequence: TGTGCCAGCAGGGGACAGCAGAACACTGAAGCTTTCTTT.

This clonotype was seen at least ten times. J is TRBJ2-5 and V is TRBV7-6; D is undetermined. The CDR3 length is 15 residues. The V end was cut by 2 bases, the J end by 0 bases, with 10 bases between. The V gene's germline CDR1 is SGHVS and CDR2 FNYEAQ. In nucleotides, the CDR3 is TGTGCCAGCAGCTTAAGGGCAGATTACCAAGAGACCCAGTACTTC. It is translated as CASSLRADYQETQYF. Full variable domain (outside the CDR3, taken from reference TRBV7-6 and TRBJ2-5): GAGVSQSPRYKVTKRGQDVALRCDPISGHVSLYWYRQALGQGPEFLTYFNYEAQQDKSGLPNDRFSAERPEGSISTLTIQRTEQRDSAMYRCASSLRADYQETQYFGPGTRLLVL.